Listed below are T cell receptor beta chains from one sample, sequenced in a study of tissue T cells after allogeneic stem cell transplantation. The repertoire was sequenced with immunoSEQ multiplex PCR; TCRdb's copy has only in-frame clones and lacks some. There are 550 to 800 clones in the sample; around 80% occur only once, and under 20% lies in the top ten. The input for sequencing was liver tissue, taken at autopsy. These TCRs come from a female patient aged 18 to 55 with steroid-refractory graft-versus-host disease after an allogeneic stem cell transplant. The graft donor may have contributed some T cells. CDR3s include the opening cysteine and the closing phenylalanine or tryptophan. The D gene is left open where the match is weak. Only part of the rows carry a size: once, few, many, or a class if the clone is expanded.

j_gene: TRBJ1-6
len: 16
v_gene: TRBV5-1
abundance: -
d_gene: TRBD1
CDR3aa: CASSLGQGGGRSPLHF
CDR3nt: TGCGCCAGCAGCTTGGGACAGGGAGGTGGACGTTCACCCCTCCACTTT

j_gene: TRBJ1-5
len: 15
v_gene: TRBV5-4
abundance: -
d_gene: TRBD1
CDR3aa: CASSLAGQVLSPQHF
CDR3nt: TGTGCCAGCAGCTTGGCCGGACAGGTGTTATCGCCCCAGCATTTT

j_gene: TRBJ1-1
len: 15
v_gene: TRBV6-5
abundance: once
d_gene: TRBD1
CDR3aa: CASSLEGAVNTEAFF
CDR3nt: TGTGCCAGCAGTTTGGAGGGGGCTGTGAACACTGAAGCTTTCTTT